These T cell receptor beta chains were read from a single sample in a study of T-cell reconstitution after alpha-beta-depleted transplantation in children. One entry per CDR3 protein results from TCRdb running MiXCR on the PCR reads. In the table there are about 310,000 distinct CDR3 sequences, about a quarter of which are singletons. Specimen: PBMCs, mostly from graft donor cells, collected 180 days after TCRalphabeta/CD19-depleted stem cell transplant. The receptors stem from a male patient younger than 18 who had a stem cell transplant for acute lymphoblastic leukemia, so the T cells may come from the graft donor. CDR3s include the opening cysteine and the closing phenylalanine or tryptophan. D genes are given only for firm matches. Clone sizes are given selectively: once, few, many, or a class where the clone is expanded.

j_call d_call clone_size v_call cdr3_aa cdr3_nt
TRBJ1-2 NA NA TRBV29-1 CSVGAPGARSYGYTF TGCAGCGTTGGGGCGCCGGGGGCGCGGAGCTATGGCTACACCTTC
TRBJ2-1 NA few TRBV6-5 CASSSPPQVDEQFF TGTGCCAGCAGTTCTCCGCCCCAAGTGGATGAGCAGTTCTTC
TRBJ1-4 TRBD1 NA TRBV7-2 CASSSPDRGTTNEKLFF TGTGCCAGCAGCTCCCCGGACAGGGGCACTACTAATGAAAAACTGTTTTTT
TRBJ1-1 NA few TRBV28 CASSFAWRAEAFF TGTGCCAGCAGTTTTGCCTGGAGAGCTGAAGCTTTCTTT
TRBJ2-1 TRBD1 few TRBV7-9 CASSFLFRDRDDEQFF TGTGCCAGCAGCTTTCTATTCCGGGACAGGGACGATGAGCAGTTCTTC
TRBJ2-7 NA few TRBV20-1 CSARDTSTEQYF TGCAGTGCTAGAGATACAAGCACCGAGCAGTACTTC
TRBJ2-1 NA NA TRBV7-3 CASSDRTDRSEQFF TGTGCCAGCAGCGACCGGACGGATCGAAGTGAGCAGTTCTTC
TRBJ2-2 TRBD2 NA TRBV4-1 CASSQAFSGLAGSRDTGELFF TGCGCCAGCAGCCAAGCGTTCTCGGGGCTAGCGGGAAGTCGGGACACCGGGGAGCTGTTTTTT
TRBJ1-5 TRBD1 NA TRBV27 CASADRANQPQHF TGTGCCAGCGCTGACAGGGCCAATCAGCCCCAGCATTTT
TRBJ2-3 NA many TRBV12-3/TRBV12-4 CASRPGTDTQYF TGTGCCAGCAGGCCGGGCACAGATACGCAGTATTTT
TRBJ2-1 TRBD1 NA TRBV7-7 CASSAWTGVNEQFF TGTGCCAGCAGCGCCTGGACAGGGGTCAATGAGCAGTTCTTC
TRBJ1-1 TRBD1 NA TRBV29-1 CSVGGWGRGTEAFF TGCAGCGTTGGCGGGTGGGGCAGGGGGACTGAAGCTTTCTTT
TRBJ2-5 NA NA TRBV29-1 CSVEGETQYF TGCAGCGTTGAAGGAGAGACCCAGTACTTC
TRBJ2-1 NA few TRBV6-5 CASSYYSLAVSNEQFF TGTGCCAGCAGTTACTATTCACTAGCCGTAAGCAATGAGCAGTTCTTC
TRBJ2-1 NA NA TRBV12-3/TRBV12-4 CASSLLTSFTYNEQFF TGTGCCAGCAGTTTACTGACAAGCTTTACCTACAATGAGCAGTTCTTC
TRBJ2-7 TRBD1 NA TRBV9 CASSVGGTELYEQYF TGTGCCAGCAGCGTAGGAGGGACAGAGTTATACGAGCAGTACTTC
TRBJ1-5 TRBD1 NA TRBV6-5 CASSSDRYNQPQHF TGTGCCAGCAGTTCGGACAGGTACAATCAGCCCCAGCATTTT
TRBJ2-1 NA many TRBV7-6 CASSLEHAGGQFF TGTGCCAGCAGCTTAGAGCATGCGGGCGGGCAGTTCTTC
TRBJ1-3 NA NA TRBV7-9 CASSFVRVGGSGNTIYF TGTGCCAGCAGCTTTGTACGTGTCGGGGGTTCTGGAAACACCATATATTTT
TRBJ2-5 TRBD2 few TRBV7-3 CASSLTGAGASQETQYF TGTGCCAGCAGCTTAACGGGAGCGGGAGCCTCCCAAGAGACCCAGTACTTC
TRBJ2-7 NA few TRBV18 CASSPPLRDSYEQYF TGTGCCAGCTCACCACCGCTGCGGGACTCATACGAGCAGTACTTC
TRBJ2-7 NA once TRBV21-1 CASSRNGDGGSYEQYF TGTGCCAGCAGCCGAAACGGGGACGGTGGCTCCTACGAGCAGTACTTC
TRBJ2-3 NA NA TRBV12-3/TRBV12-4 CASSLLGGVADTQYF TGTGCCAGCAGTTTATTAGGAGGGGTCGCAGATACGCAGTATTTT
TRBJ2-5 TRBD1 few TRBV29-1 CSMTLSDRGPETQYF TGCAGCATGACCTTATCCGACAGGGGGCCAGAGACCCAGTACTTC